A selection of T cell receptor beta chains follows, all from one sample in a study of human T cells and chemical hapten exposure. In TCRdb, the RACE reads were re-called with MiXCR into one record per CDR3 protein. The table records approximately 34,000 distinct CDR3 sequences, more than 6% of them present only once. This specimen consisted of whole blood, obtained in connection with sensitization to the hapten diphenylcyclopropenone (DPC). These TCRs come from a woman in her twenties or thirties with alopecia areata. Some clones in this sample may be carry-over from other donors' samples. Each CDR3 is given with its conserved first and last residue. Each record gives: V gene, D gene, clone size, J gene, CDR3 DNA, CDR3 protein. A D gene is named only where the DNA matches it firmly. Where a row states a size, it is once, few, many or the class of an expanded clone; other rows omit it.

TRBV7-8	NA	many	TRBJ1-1	TGTGCCAGCAGCTTAGCCATGACCGGGACAGAAGCTTTCTTT	CASSLAMTGTEAFF
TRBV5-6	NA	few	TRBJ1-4	TGTGCCAGCAGCTTCCGGGTTGATAATGAAAAACTGTTTTTT	CASSFRVDNEKLFF
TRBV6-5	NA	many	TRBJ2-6	TGTGCCAGCAGTTCGGTCTCTGGGGCCAACGTCCTGACTTTC	CASSSVSGANVLTF
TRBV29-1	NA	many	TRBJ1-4	TGCAGCGTTCCTGACAGTGATAATGAAAAACTGTTTTTT	CSVPDSDNEKLFF
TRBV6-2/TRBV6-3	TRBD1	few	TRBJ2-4	TGTGCCAGCGCACAGACAGGGGAAAACATTCAGTACTTC	CASAQTGENIQYF
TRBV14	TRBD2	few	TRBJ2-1	TGTGCCAGCAGCCAAGTAGCGGGGGTCCACAATGAGCAGTTCTTC	CASSQVAGVHNEQFF
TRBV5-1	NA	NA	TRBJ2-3	TGCGCCAGCAGCTTTTGGGAAAGCACAGATACGCAGTATTTT	CASSFWESTDTQYF
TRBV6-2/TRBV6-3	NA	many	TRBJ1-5	TGTGCCAGCAGGCAGGGCAATCAGCCCCAGCATTTT	CASRQGNQPQHF
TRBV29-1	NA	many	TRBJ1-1	TGCAGCGTTGATGGGGGCGGTGAAGCTTTCTTT	CSVDGGGEAFF
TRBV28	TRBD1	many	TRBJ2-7	TGTGCCAGCACATCTTGGGACGGGACAGGGTCCTACGAGCAGTACTTC	CASTSWDGTGSYEQYF
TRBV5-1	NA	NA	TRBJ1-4	TGCGCCAGCAGCTTGGGCGGGCCTCTGAGCAATGAAAAACTGTTTTTT	CASSLGGPLSNEKLFF
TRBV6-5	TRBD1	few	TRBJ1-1	TGTGCCAGCAGTTACTACAGGGGGCCTGAAGCTTTCTTT	CASSYYRGPEAFF
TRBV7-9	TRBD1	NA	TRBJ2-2	TGTGCCAGCGGTCCGACAGGGTACAACGGGGAGCTGTTTTTT	CASGPTGYNGELFF
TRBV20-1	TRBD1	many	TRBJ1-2	TGCAGTGCTACACCGGGACAGCGAAACTATGGCTACACCTTC	CSATPGQRNYGYTF
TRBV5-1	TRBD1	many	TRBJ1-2	TGCGCCAGCAGCTCCGGGACAGGGAACTATGGCTACACCTTC	CASSSGTGNYGYTF
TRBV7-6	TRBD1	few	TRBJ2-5	TGTGCCAGCAGCTTAGGGGACAGCAGAGGGGAGACCCAGTACTTC	CASSLGDSRGETQYF
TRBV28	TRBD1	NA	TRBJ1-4	TGTGCCAGCAGTGGGGACAGTAATGAAAAACTGTTTTTT	CASSGDSNEKLFF
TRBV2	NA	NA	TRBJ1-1	TGTGCCAGCAGTGAAAGGTCTTCAGGGAACACTGAAGCTTTCTTT	CASSERSSGNTEAFF
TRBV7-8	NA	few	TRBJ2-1	TGTGCCAGCAGCGCCGGCGTCTACCCCCGGGGCTCCTACAATGAGCAGTTCTTC	CASSAGVYPRGSYNEQFF
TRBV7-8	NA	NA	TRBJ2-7	TGTGCCAGCAGCCCCGTTGTGGGGGCAGGGGACGAGCAGTACTTC	CASSPVVGAGDEQYF
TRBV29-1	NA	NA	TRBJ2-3	TGCAGCGTTGTCTGGCTAGCTGCGGATACGCAGTATTTT	CSVVWLAADTQYF
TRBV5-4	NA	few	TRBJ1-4	TGTGCCAGCAGCTTGGACCCTGGGGCTAATGAAAAACTGTTTTTT	CASSLDPGANEKLFF
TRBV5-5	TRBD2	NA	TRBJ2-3	TGTGCCAGCAGCTTGGACGGCGGGGGGGCCATAGATACGCAGTATTTT	CASSLDGGGAIDTQYF
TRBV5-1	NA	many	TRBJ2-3	TGCGCCAGCAGCTTGGTCGGCACAGATACGCAGTATTTT	CASSLVGTDTQYF
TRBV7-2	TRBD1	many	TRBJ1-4	TGTGCCAGCAGCTTAGGAGAGACAGGGCGTGAAAAACTGTTTTTT	CASSLGETGREKLFF
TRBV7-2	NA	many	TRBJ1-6	TGTGCCAGCAGCCCCGCCCCCGACAGGATAGAATCACCCCTCCACTTT	CASSPAPDRIESPLHF
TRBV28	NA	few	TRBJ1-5	TGTGCCAGCAAAGACATTGACGATCAGCCCCAGCATTTT	CASKDIDDQPQHF
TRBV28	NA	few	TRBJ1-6	TGTGCCAGCAGTTCGGAGGGGACTTCACCCCTCCACTTT	CASSSEGTSPLHF
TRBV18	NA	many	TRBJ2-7	TGTGCCAGCTCACCGATCGGGACGGCCTACGAGCAGTACTTC	CASSPIGTAYEQYF
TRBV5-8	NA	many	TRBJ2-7	TGTGCCAGCAGCTTGGTGTCACCACAACCCCACGAGCAGTACTTC	CASSLVSPQPHEQYF
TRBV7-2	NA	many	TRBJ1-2	TGTGCCAGCAGCTTAGGCAGGAGCAGCTATGGCTACACCTTC	CASSLGRSSYGYTF
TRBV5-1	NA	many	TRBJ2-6	TGCGCCAGCAGCTGGGCGCGACAGCCCTATCGGGGGGCCAACGTCCTGACTTTC	CASSWARQPYRGANVLTF
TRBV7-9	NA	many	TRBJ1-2	TGTGCCAGCAGCTTAGCCCCCGGGTTGGGTGAATACACCTTC	CASSLAPGLGEYTF
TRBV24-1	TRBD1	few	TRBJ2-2	TGTGCCACCAGTGATCGACAGGGGGTGACGAACACCGGGGAGCTGTTTTTT	CATSDRQGVTNTGELFF
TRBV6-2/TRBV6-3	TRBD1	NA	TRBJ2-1	TGTGCCAGCAGAACCCCACCCACAGGGGCAGAGAGCAATGAGCAGTTCTTC	CASRTPPTGAESNEQFF
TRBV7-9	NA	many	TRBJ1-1	TGTGCCAGCAGCTCCACGACTGAAGCTTTCTTT	CASSSTTEAFF
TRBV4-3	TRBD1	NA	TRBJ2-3	TGCGCCAGCAGCCAATCCCTAGGACAGGGGGGCACAGATACGCAGTATTTT	CASSQSLGQGGTDTQYF
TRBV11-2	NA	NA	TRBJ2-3	TGTGCCAGCAGCTTATTAGGCAGGGGGGCGGCAGATACGCAGTATTTT	CASSLLGRGAADTQYF
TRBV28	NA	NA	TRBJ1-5	TGTGCCAGCAGTGAATTTCAGGGCCAGCCCCAGCATTTT	CASSEFQGQPQHF
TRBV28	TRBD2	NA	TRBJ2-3	TGTGCCAGCAGTTCCCCTAGCGGGGCCCGAGATACGCAGTATTTT	CASSSPSGARDTQYF
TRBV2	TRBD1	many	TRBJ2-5	TGTGCCAGAGGGACAGGGTTTGAGACCCAGTACTTC	CARGTGFETQYF
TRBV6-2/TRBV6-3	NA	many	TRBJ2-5	TGTGCCAGCAGACTTCCCGGGGACAACCAAGAGACCCAGTACTTC	CASRLPGDNQETQYF
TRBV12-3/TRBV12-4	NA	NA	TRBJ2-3	TGTGCCAGCAGTTTATCCGGGGATAGCACAGATACGCAGTATTTT	CASSLSGDSTDTQYF
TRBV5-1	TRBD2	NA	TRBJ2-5	TGCGCCAGCAGCCTCCGGCGGGGGGGCCGCGAGACCCAGTACTTC	CASSLRRGGRETQYF
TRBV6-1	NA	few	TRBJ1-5	TGTGCCAGCAGTGAAGCGGGGCGGGATCAGCCCCAGCATTTT	CASSEAGRDQPQHF
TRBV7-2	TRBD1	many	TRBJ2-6	TGTGCCAGCAGGGACAGGGGAGGTGGGGCCAACGTCCTGACTTTC	CASRDRGGGANVLTF
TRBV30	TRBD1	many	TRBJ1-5	TGTGCCTGGGATACAGGGGGCAATCAGCCCCAGCATTTT	CAWDTGGNQPQHF
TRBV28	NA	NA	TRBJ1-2	TGTGCCAGCGGTTACCAGGGGTATGGCTACACCTTC	CASGYQGYGYTF
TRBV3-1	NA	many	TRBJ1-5	TGTGCCAGCAGCCAAAGAAGCGGTCAGCCCCAGCATTTT	CASSQRSGQPQHF
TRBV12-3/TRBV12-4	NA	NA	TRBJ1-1	TGTGCCAGCAGTTTTAGCATGAACACTGAAGCTTTCTTT	CASSFSMNTEAFF
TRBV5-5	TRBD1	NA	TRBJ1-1	TGTGCCAGCAGCTTTAACAGGGGGAGCACTGAAGCTTTCTTT	CASSFNRGSTEAFF
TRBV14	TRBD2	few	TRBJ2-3	TGTGCCAGCAGAGCGGGACTAAGCGCAGATACGCAGTATTTT	CASRAGLSADTQYF
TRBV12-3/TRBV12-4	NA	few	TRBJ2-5	TGTGCCAGCAGGGGACCGAGGGTCCAAGAGACCCAGTACTTC	CASRGPRVQETQYF
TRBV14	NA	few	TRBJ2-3	TGTGCCAGCAGCTCCCGGGCCCTTGATACGCAGTATTTT	CASSSRALDTQYF
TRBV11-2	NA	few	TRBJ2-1	TGTGCCAGCAGCTTATCCTCCTCCTACAATGAGCAGTTCTTC	CASSLSSSYNEQFF